The 23 T cell receptor beta chains listed next were all sequenced from one sample in a study of cytomegalovirus exposure and HLA in healthy donors (dated by TCRdb to the late 2010s). Receptor libraries were prepared by the immunoSEQ multiplex PCR assay. The multiplex PCR relied on a mix of 60 forward primers for TCR Vbeta segments and 13 reverse primers for TCR Jbeta segments. TCRdb re-hosts the immuneACCESS table, in-frame sequences only. Its copies lack some clones; in the studies checked, an unresolved V gene accounts for under half of them, and the cause for the rest is not known. This sample gives approximately 170,000 clones in total; roughly three quarters of them show up just once. About 7.7% of the sample goes to the ten largest clones. The sequenced material came from PBMCs. The receptor set was obtained from a woman aged 35 to 49 in good health and CMV-seropositive.

The V call is TRBV9, the J call TRBJ2-5; 7 bases agree with TRBD2. There are 15 residues in the CDR3. V dropped 3 bases and J dropped 4; count of bases not matched to a gene: 9. Germline V gives CDR1 SGDLS, CDR2 YYNGEE. CDR3 residues: CASSGRGVVGETQYF. In DNA, the CDR3 is TGTGCCAGCAGCGGACGGGGGGTTGTTGGAGAGACCCAGTACTTC. The whole variable domain, remainder taken from reference TRBV9 and TRBJ2-5, is DSGVTQTPKHLITATGQRVTLRCSPRSGDLSVYWYQQSLDQGLQFLIQYYNGEERAKGNILERFSAQQFPDLHSELNLSSLELGDSALYFCASSGRGVVGETQYFGPGTRLLVL.

This rearrangement joins TRBV5-6 to TRBJ2-1, with TRBD1 matching over 7 bases. Per the germline V gene, CDR1 is SGHDT and CDR2 is YYEEEE. The trim removed 1 base at V and 15 bases at J, leaving 10 bases unmatched. The CDR3 is 13 residues long. The CDR3 region has the DNA TGTGCCAGCAGCTTGTCGCGAGGGGGCCGAGCGTTCTTC. Translation gives CASSLSRGGRAFF.

Concerning this clone itself: The junction and the germline gene differ at one end; a read error may be behind it. The rearrangement joins TRBV7-9 to TRBJ1-4; D call uncertain. This CDR3 is built from 15 residues. Germline V gene lookup returns CDR1 SEHNR and CDR2 FQNEAQ (reference sequence). CDR3 in amino acids: CSSSREGATNEKLFF. CDR3 sequence (DNA): TGTTCCAGCAGCCGAGAGGGTGCAACTAATGAAAAACTGTTTTTT. The full variable domain, with the rest looked up from reference TRBV7-9 and TRBJ1-4, is DTGVSQNPRHKITKRGQNVTFRCDPISEHNRLYWYRQTLGQGPEFLTYFQNEAQLEKSRLLSDRFSAERPKGSFSTLEIQRTEQGDSAMYLCSSSREGATNEKLFFGSGTQLSVL.

This chain connects TRBV7-9 to TRBJ1-4, with D unclear. Germline CDR1 SEHNR, CDR2 FQNEAQ (reference sequence). The CDR3 is 13 residues long. The germline V and J ends were trimmed by 6 bases and 8 bases, with 13 bases remaining between them. The DNA of the CDR3 is TGTGCCAGCAGTTCCCCACTCCGGGAAAAACTGTTTTTT. This codes for CASSSPLREKLFF.

The chain couples TRBV5-1 to TRBJ2-2, with TRBD1 as a possible D gene (6 bases). The CDR3 consists of 13 residues. The germline V gene has CDR1 SGHRS and CDR2 YFSETQ. V gave up 4 bases and J gave up 6 bases, with 10 bases separating them. The DNA for the CDR3 is TGCGCCAGCAGCCTGGGGACATCCGGGGAGCTGTTTTTT. It yields the protein CASSLGTSGELFF.

This clone was found once. The genes are TRBV6-6 and TRBJ2-2; possible D gene TRBD2, 5 bases. V lost 2 bases to trimming and J lost 6 bases, with 13 bases between them. Germline CDR1 is MNHNY and CDR2 is SVGAGI (reference sequence). This CDR3 has 15 amino acids. CDR3 sequence reads: CASSYLTGRPGELFF. The CDR3 DNA follows: TGTGCCAGCAGTTACCTCACGGGGAGACCCGGGGAGCTGTTTTTT.

The V gene is TRBV7-9, the J gene TRBJ2-3; the D gene is possibly TRBD1 (5 bases). The length of the CDR3 is 14 residues. The V end was cut by 1 base, the J end by 1 base, with 6 bases between. In germline, CDR1 is SEHNR, CDR2 FQNEAQ (reference sequence). CDR3 sequence (DNA): TGTGCCAGCAGCTTAGTGACAGGCACAGATACGCAGTATTTT. Translated: CASSLVTGTDTQYF.

V gene TRBV2 combines with J gene TRBJ1-2; 9 nucleotides line up with TRBD1. Germline V gene lookup returns CDR1 SNHLY and CDR2 FYNNEI. This CDR3 has 12 residues. Trimming took 9 bases from V and 7 from J; bases not matched to a gene: 6. The DNA for the CDR3 is TGTGCCAGAGGGACAGGGTTGGCTGGCTACACCTTC. Its protein product is CARGTGLAGYTF.

The chain joins TRBV2 to TRBJ2-5; TRBD1 matches 8 bases. Germline lookup yields CDR1 SNHLY and CDR2 FYNNEI. This CDR3 comprises 14 residues. Losses at the gene ends were 2 bases for V and 5 bases for J; bases not matched to a gene: 4. The CDR3 spells CASSELRTGETQYF. The CDR3 coding sequence is TGTGCCAGCAGTGAACTTAGGACAGGGGAGACCCAGTACTTC.

The rearrangement links TRBV20-1 to TRBJ1-1; perhaps TRBD1 as D (5 bases). Germline CDR1 reads DFQATT; CDR2 reads SNEGSKA (reference sequence). Trimming took 7 bases from V and 6 from J, leaving 12 bases between them. The length of the CDR3 is 11 residues. The CDR3 region is CSDGGMAEAFF. Here the CDR3 DNA reads TGCAGTGATGGGGGGATGGCTGAAGCTTTCTTT.

The chain couples TRBV7-6 to TRBJ2-7, with 9 bases fitting TRBD2. The V and J ends lost 2 bases and 4 bases, in that order; junction bases with no gene match: 15. The CDR3 runs 18 residues. The V gene's germline CDR1 is SGHVS and CDR2 FNYEAQ. CDR3 DNA sequence: TGTGCCAGCAGCTTAACGTCCGGGACTAGCCCTAAACCTTACGAGCAGTACTTC. As protein: CASSLTSGTSPKPYEQYF.

V usage is TRBV9 and J usage is TRBJ1-5; TRBD1 aligns across 11 bases. Trimming took 2 bases from V and 0 from J; bases not matched to a gene: 1. The CDR3 is 16 residues long. The germline V gene has CDR1 SGDLS and CDR2 YYNGEE. CDR3 DNA: TGTGCCAGCAGCGTGGGACAGGGGGGTAGCAATCAGCCCCAGCATTTT. Translation gives CASSVGQGGSNQPQHF.

In its sample, this clone was seen a few times. This chain connects TRBV13 to TRBJ2-1; TRBD2 agrees at 13 bases. Trimming removed 2 bases from V and 6 bases from J; junction bases left unmatched: 7. Germline lookup yields CDR1 PRHDT and CDR2 FYEKMQ (reference sequence). The CDR3 is made up of 17 amino acids. In DNA form, the CDR3 reads TGTGCCAGCAGCTTATATATGGGACTAGCGGGGCTCAATGAGCAGTTCTTC. This encodes CASSLYMGLAGLNEQFF.

This rearrangement joins TRBV5-1 to TRBJ2-5, with unresolved D. Germline assignment: CDR1 SGHRS and CDR2 YFSETQ. The CDR3 extends over 12 amino acids. V gave up 5 bases and J gave up 2 bases, with 7 bases separating them. CDR3 nucleotides: TGCGCCAGCAGAACGGGTCAAGAGACCCAGTACTTC. Translating gives CASRTGQETQYF.

The chain has TRBV5-6 and TRBJ1-5; no reliable D call. V lost 0 bases and J lost 7, with 5 bases in between. The CDR3 sequence is 12 residues long. Germline V gene data show CDR1 as SGHDT and CDR2 as YYEEEE. CDR3 loop: CASSLGSQPQHF. Written as DNA, the CDR3 is TGTGCCAGCAGCTTGGGTAGCCAGCCCCAGCATTTT.

To note about this clone: Sequence at one end of the junction differs from germline and may be a read error. The rearrangement uses TRBV6-6 and TRBJ2-4, with no clear D. The length of the CDR3 is 12 residues. The germline V gene encodes CDR1 MNHNY and CDR2 SVGAGI (reference sequence). As DNA, the CDR3 is TGTGCCAGCCTCGGCTCCCTAAACAGTCAGTACTTC. Residues: CASLGSLNSQYF.

The DNA for the CDR3 is TGTGCCAGCAGTTTAGGTGGAGACAGACTCTATGGCTACACCTTC. Encoded protein: CASSLGGDRLYGYTF. The V call is TRBV28, the J call TRBJ1-2; D might be TRBD1 (5 bases). Deletions cut 2 bases from V and 4 bases from J, with 14 bases between. Germline values: CDR1 MDHEN, CDR2 SYDVKM. The CDR3 runs to 15 residues.

V gene TRBV4-1 combines with J gene TRBJ2-6, with a tentative D call TRBD1 (6 bases). The CDR3 runs 15 residues. Germline assignment: CDR1 MGHRA and CDR2 YSYEKL. The V end was cut by 8 bases, the J end by 2 bases, with 13 bases between. CDR3 residues: CASREGGPGANVLTF. The CDR3 DNA reads as TGCGCCAGCCGAGAAGGGGGACCTGGGGCCAACGTCCTGACTTTC.

The CDR3, as DNA: TGTGCCAGCGCGGGATTCGGACAGGGGGCCTACGAGCAGTACTTC. This sequence encodes CASAGFGQGAYEQYF. This chain joins TRBV28 and TRBJ2-7; 10 bases align to TRBD1. Germline CDR1 and CDR2: MDHEN and SYDVKM. The CDR3 contains 15 residues. V shed 8 bases, J shed 2 bases, and the junction held 9 bases outside the gene matches. The variable domain in full, with the rest retrieved from reference TRBV28 and TRBJ2-7, is DVKVTQSSRYLVKRTGEKVFLECVQDMDHENMFWYRQDPGLGLRLIYFSYDVKMKEKGDIPEGYSVSREKKERFSLILESASTNQTSMYLCASAGFGQGAYEQYFGPGTRLTVT.

The genes are TRBV15 and TRBJ1-6, with 10 nucleotides matching TRBD1. The CDR3 totals 15 residues. V gave up 1 base and J gave up 8 bases; unmatched junction bases: 2. CDR1 and CDR2 from the germline V gene are LNHNV and YYDKDF (reference sequence). CDR3 amino acids: CATSRGDRGDSPLHF. The CDR3 DNA reads as TGTGCCACCAGCAGAGGGGACAGGGGTGATTCACCCCTCCACTTT.

The chain couples TRBV19 to TRBJ2-7; 7 nucleotides align to TRBD1. V was pared by 3 bases and J by 0 bases, with 11 bases of the junction left unmatched. Germline V gene lookup returns CDR1 LNHDA and CDR2 SQIVND (reference sequence). The CDR3 contains 17 residues. The DNA of the CDR3 is TGTGCCAGTAGTATGGCCGCGACAGGGAGCTACTCCTACGAGCAGTACTTC. It specifies CASSMAATGSYSYEQYF.

The sample holds one count of this clone. The chain has TRBV7-6 and TRBJ2-3; TRBD2 agrees at 8 bases. Germline assignment: CDR1 SGHVS and CDR2 FNYEAQ. The length of the CDR3 is 14 residues. J was trimmed by 2 bases and V by 3 bases; bases with no gene match: 1. As DNA, the CDR3 is TGTGCCAGCAGCTTCGGGGGGGCCACAGATACGCAGTATTTT. This encodes CASSFGGATDTQYF.

The chain combines TRBV10-1 with TRBJ1-1, with 9 nucleotides matching TRBD1. Germline trimming cut 6 bases from V and 7 bases from J; bases unmatched to any gene: 6. Per the germline V gene, CDR1 is WNHNN and CDR2 is SYGVQD (reference sequence). The CDR3 sequence is 13 residues long. In DNA form, the CDR3 reads TGCGCCAGCAGAGGGACAGGGAAAAGTGAAGCTTTCTTT. It is translated as CASRGTGKSEAFF.